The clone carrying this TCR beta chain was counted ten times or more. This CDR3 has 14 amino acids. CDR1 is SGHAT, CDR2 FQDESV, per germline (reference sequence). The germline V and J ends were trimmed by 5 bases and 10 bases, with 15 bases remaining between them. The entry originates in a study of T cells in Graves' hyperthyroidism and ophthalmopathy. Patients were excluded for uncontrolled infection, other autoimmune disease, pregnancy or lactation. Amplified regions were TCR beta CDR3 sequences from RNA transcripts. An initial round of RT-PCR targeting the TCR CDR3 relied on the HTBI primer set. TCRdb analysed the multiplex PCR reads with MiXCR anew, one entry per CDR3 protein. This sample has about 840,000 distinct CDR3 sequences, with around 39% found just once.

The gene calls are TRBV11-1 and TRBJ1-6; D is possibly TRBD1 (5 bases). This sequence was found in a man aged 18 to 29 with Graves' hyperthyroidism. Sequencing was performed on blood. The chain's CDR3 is CASSEGFIGSPLHF. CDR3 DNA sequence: TGTGCCAGCAGCGAGGGGTTTATTGGATCACCCCTCCACTTT.